Listed below are T cell receptor beta chains from one sample, sequenced in a study of blood T cell repertoires in COVID-19. The repertoire was sequenced with immunoSEQ multiplex PCR; TCRdb's copy has only in-frame clones and lacks some. The data hold some 78,000 clones, with 90% observed a single time. Input material: peripheral blood. Source of these receptors: a woman between 45 and 60 years old in a cohort sampled during active COVID-19. Each CDR3 is given with its conserved first and last residue. A D gene is named only where the DNA matches it firmly. Not every row has a clone size; where given, it reads once, few, many or a size class.

CDR3 DNA: TGTGCCAGCAGTCCCCCTTCGGGTGGACTAGCGGGAGGGAATGAGCAGTTCTTC
CDR3 protein: CASSPPSGGLAGGNEQFF
clone size: .
J gene: TRBJ2-1
D gene: TRBD2
V gene: TRBV28

CDR3 DNA: TGTGCCAGCAGCTCTCCCGGACTAGCGGGAACAGCGGGGGCCTACAATGAGCAGTTCTTC
CDR3 protein: CASSSPGLAGTAGAYNEQFF
clone size: .
J gene: TRBJ2-1
D gene: TRBD2
V gene: TRBV6-6

CDR3 DNA: TGTGCCAGCAGCTTAGGCCTGCAGGGGAAGATTGAGCAGTTCTTC
CDR3 protein: CASSLGLQGKIEQFF
clone size: .
J gene: TRBJ2-1
D gene: .
V gene: TRBV7-2

CDR3 DNA: TGTGCCACCCGGACAGGGGGTCAGCCCCAGCATTTT
CDR3 protein: CATRTGGQPQHF
clone size: .
J gene: TRBJ1-5
D gene: TRBD1
V gene: TRBV19

CDR3 DNA: TGTGCCTCGGGGAGGGACTCCCAAGAGACCCAGTACTTC
CDR3 protein: CASGRDSQETQYF
clone size: once
J gene: TRBJ2-5
D gene: TRBD2
V gene: TRBV2

CDR3 DNA: TGTGCCAGCAGCCCTCATGGGCAGGCGTTCGACTCCTACGAGCAGTACTTC
CDR3 protein: CASSPHGQAFDSYEQYF
clone size: .
J gene: TRBJ2-7
D gene: .
V gene: TRBV7-9

CDR3 DNA: TGTGCCAGCAGCTCCCAGGGGAACTATGGCTACACCTTC
CDR3 protein: CASSSQGNYGYTF
clone size: .
J gene: TRBJ1-2
D gene: .
V gene: TRBV11-1

CDR3 DNA: TGTGCCAGCAGTTACAGGGACAGCTATGGCTACACCTTC
CDR3 protein: CASSYRDSYGYTF
clone size: .
J gene: TRBJ1-2
D gene: TRBD1
V gene: TRBV12-3/TRBV12-4

CDR3 DNA: TGTGCCAGCGGCGGGAGCTCCTATAATTCACCCCTCCACTTT
CDR3 protein: CASGGSSYNSPLHF
clone size: .
J gene: TRBJ1-6
D gene: .
V gene: TRBV6-5

CDR3 DNA: TGTGCCAGCAGCTTGGGCAGCGCCAGAGGGAATGAGCAGTTCTTC
CDR3 protein: CASSLGSARGNEQFF
clone size: .
J gene: TRBJ2-1
D gene: .
V gene: TRBV5-6

CDR3 DNA: TGTGCCAGCAGCGTCGGACAGGGGTATCAGCCCCAGCATTTT
CDR3 protein: CASSVGQGYQPQHF
clone size: .
J gene: TRBJ1-5
D gene: TRBD1
V gene: TRBV2

CDR3 DNA: TGCGCCAGCAGCTTGGCCTCCGGGAGGGCCTTTGGCGGGGAGCTGTTTTTT
CDR3 protein: CASSLASGRAFGGELFF
clone size: .
J gene: TRBJ2-2
D gene: TRBD2
V gene: TRBV5-1

CDR3 DNA: TGCGCCAGCAGCACCGGACAGGTAGGGGACTCTGGGGCCAACGTCCTGACTTTC
CDR3 protein: CASSTGQVGDSGANVLTF
clone size: .
J gene: TRBJ2-6
D gene: TRBD1
V gene: TRBV5-1

CDR3 DNA: TGCGCCAGCAGCTTGGCGGGGGGCCAACGAGAGACCCAGTACTTC
CDR3 protein: CASSLAGGQRETQYF
clone size: .
J gene: TRBJ2-5
D gene: .
V gene: TRBV5-1

CDR3 DNA: TGTGCTAGTGGTGCGGATAGCTCCTACGAGCAGTACTTC
CDR3 protein: CASGADSSYEQYF
clone size: .
J gene: TRBJ2-7
D gene: .
V gene: TRBV12-5

CDR3 DNA: TGCGCCAGCAGCACGAATCCGGGACAGGGACGTGGCTACACCTTC
CDR3 protein: CASSTNPGQGRGYTF
clone size: .
J gene: TRBJ1-2
D gene: TRBD1
V gene: TRBV5-1

CDR3 DNA: TGTGCCACCAGCGGGGAGTTAGGGCAGGGGGCGCGGAAACTGTTTTTT
CDR3 protein: CATSGELGQGARKLFF
clone size: .
J gene: TRBJ1-4
D gene: TRBD1
V gene: TRBV15

CDR3 DNA: TGTGCCAGCAGCTCCTTGGGGAGGGCCGGCTATGGCTACACCTTC
CDR3 protein: CASSSLGRAGYGYTF
clone size: .
J gene: TRBJ1-2
D gene: .
V gene: TRBV7-9

CDR3 DNA: TGTGCCAGCAGTATAATAGCGGGAGTGAATGAGCAGTTCTTC
CDR3 protein: CASSIIAGVNEQFF
clone size: .
J gene: TRBJ2-1
D gene: TRBD2
V gene: TRBV2

CDR3 DNA: TGTGCCAGCATTGGAGGGGAGTCGGAAAACACCATATATTTT
CDR3 protein: CASIGGESENTIYF
clone size: few
J gene: TRBJ1-3
D gene: .
V gene: TRBV6-5

CDR3 DNA: TGCAGTGCTAGTCTGAATACAGGATACACTGAAGCTTTCTTT
CDR3 protein: CSASLNTGYTEAFF
clone size: .
J gene: TRBJ1-1
D gene: .
V gene: TRBV20-1

CDR3 DNA: TGCGCCAGCAGCTTCACTTCCGGGACAGGGTACTACACCTTC
CDR3 protein: CASSFTSGTGYYTF
clone size: .
J gene: TRBJ1-2
D gene: TRBD1
V gene: TRBV5-1

CDR3 DNA: TGCGCCAGCAGCTTTATTTGGACAGGGGGTAATGAGCAGTTCTTC
CDR3 protein: CASSFIWTGGNEQFF
clone size: .
J gene: TRBJ2-1
D gene: TRBD1
V gene: TRBV5-1

CDR3 DNA: TGTGCCAGCAGTACAGGGTTGCGAGATACGCAGTATTTT
CDR3 protein: CASSTGLRDTQYF
clone size: many
J gene: TRBJ2-3
D gene: .
V gene: TRBV6-6

CDR3 DNA: TGTGCCAGCAGTCGCGGACTAGCGGGAGAGGCAGATACGCAGTATTTT
CDR3 protein: CASSRGLAGEADTQYF
clone size: .
J gene: TRBJ2-3
D gene: TRBD2
V gene: TRBV28

CDR3 DNA: TGTGCCAGCAGCTTATACAGTTCCATGAACACTGAAGCTTTCTTT
CDR3 protein: CASSLYSSMNTEAFF
clone size: once
J gene: TRBJ1-1
D gene: .
V gene: TRBV7-3